These T cell receptor beta chains were read from a single sample in a study of vaccination and CD4 T cells after COVID-19. Their antigens remain unidentified. MiXCR, run by TCRdb on the PCR reads, gives a single entry per CDR3 protein. The profile shows 20,000 to 30,000 distinct CDR3 sequences, 40% to 45% of them singletons. Specimen: CD4+ T cells from blood, cultured in vitro, collected about 7 months after SARS-CoV-2 vaccination. The receptors here all came from a human donor who had recovered from COVID-19. Each CDR3 is given with its conserved first and last residue. A D gene is named only where the DNA matches it firmly. The listing skips clone size in some rows; elsewhere it reads once, few, many or a size class.

NA | TRBJ2-5 | TRBD1 | TRBV6-1 | TGTGCCAGCAGGGGGACAGGGTGGCGGCAAGAGACCCAGTACTTC | CASRGTGWRQETQYF
few | TRBJ2-7 | TRBD1 | TRBV20-1 | TGCAGTGTTCAGGGGGCCACCTGGTACGAGCAGTACTTC | CSVQGATWYEQYF
NA | TRBJ2-7 | TRBD2 | TRBV20-1 | TGCAGTGCTCTTACTAGCGGGAGGGCGCGGGGCGAGCAGTACTTC | CSALTSGRARGEQYF
few | TRBJ2-7 | TRBD2 | TRBV6-1 | TGTGCCAGCACCCTAGCGGACTCCTACGAGCAGTACTTC | CASTLADSYEQYF
NA | TRBJ1-2 | NA | TRBV6-5 | TGTGCCAGCAGTTACACAGCTAACTATGGCTACACCTTC | CASSYTANYGYTF
NA | TRBJ2-5 | TRBD1 | TRBV19 | TGTGCCAGTAGCCCGAGGGGGCAGGGAAGCGAGACCCAGTACTTC | CASSPRGQGSETQYF
NA | TRBJ2-3 | NA | TRBV25-1 | TGTGCCAGCAGTGACTGGACCACAGATACGCAGTATTTT | CASSDWTTDTQYF
NA | TRBJ1-1 | NA | TRBV10-1 | TGCGCCAGCAGTGAGGGGGCGTGGACTGAAGCTTTCTTT | CASSEGAWTEAFF
NA | TRBJ1-5 | NA | TRBV28 | TGTGCCTCGAGGGTAAACAATCAGCCCCAGCATTTT | CASRVNNQPQHF
NA | TRBJ2-3 | TRBD2 | TRBV28 | TGTGCCACCAAGGGCCTAGCGGGAGGGTATTACCGCACAGATACGCAGTATTTT | CATKGLAGGYYRTDTQYF
NA | TRBJ1-6 | NA | TRBV10-3 | TGTGCCACCTCCCGAAACCCCAACACAGGGATTGATTCACCCCTCCACTTT | CATSRNPNTGIDSPLHF
few | TRBJ2-7 | TRBD1 | TRBV18 | TGTGCCAGCTCACCGTACGACAGGGCAGGCTCCTACGAGCAGTACTTC | CASSPYDRAGSYEQYF
few | TRBJ1-2 | NA | TRBV7-8 | TGTGCCAGCAGCTTGTCTAGGTCTTCCTATGGCTACACCTTC | CASSLSRSSYGYTF
NA | TRBJ1-1 | TRBD1 | TRBV18 | TGTGCCAGCTCACCCCTCATCCTAAGACAGGGGGCGAACACTGAAGCTTTCTTT | CASSPLILRQGANTEAFF
NA | TRBJ2-5 | NA | TRBV7-2 | TGTGCCAGCACCCTTCATGGGCGGCAAGAGACCCAGTACTTC | CASTLHGRQETQYF
NA | TRBJ1-6 | TRBD1 | TRBV20-1 | TGCAGTGCTCGACAGGGCTCCTATAATTCACCCCTCCACTTT | CSARQGSYNSPLHF
NA | TRBJ2-3 | NA | TRBV7-3 | TGTGCCAGCAGCTTAGGCTTCGGGGGGCCGGGCACAGATACGCAGTATTTT | CASSLGFGGPGTDTQYF
once | TRBJ2-7 | NA | TRBV18 | TGTGCCAGCTCACCCCAGACCTACGAGCAGTACTTC | CASSPQTYEQYF
NA | TRBJ1-2 | NA | TRBV7-9 | TGTGCCGGCAGCTCTTCTGGTGGTTCGCGAAACTATGGCTACACCTTC | CAGSSSGGSRNYGYTF
NA | TRBJ2-7 | TRBD2 | TRBV20-1 | TGCAGTGCAACTGGGACTAGCGGGAGGAGCGAGCAGTACTTC | CSATGTSGRSEQYF